The sequence of this TCR beta chain was determined in a study of T cells in localized non-small cell lung cancer. This clone was seen just once. Its cognate antigen is unknown. The CDR3 contains 15 residues. The V and J ends lost 2 bases and 2 bases respectively, with 11 bases between them. From germline, CDR1 is MDHEN and CDR2 SYDVKM. Study-wide results and caveats: Longer overall survival was seen with higher T cell density measured in blood. Measurement of T cell clonality placed uninvolved adjacent lung highest, above the level in tumor.

Produced via immunoSEQ multiplex PCR; TCRdb's table is partial and in-frame only. The table has approximately 23,000 clones, roughly 90% seen once. The chain is built from TRBV28 and TRBJ2-3; D remains unclear. The sequencing here drew on PBMCs, taken before any cancer treatment. The receptor was derived from a man between 40 and 70 years old with stage II lung adenocarcinoma. Here the CDR3 reads CASSLIRSVTDTQYF. The CDR3 region has the DNA TGTGCCAGCAGTTTAATTCGCAGTGTCACAGATACGCAGTATTTT.